This T cell receptor beta chain originates from a study of T-cell memory formation after mild COVID-19. Across the whole study: TCR clusters were mostly confined to one donor each.

Germline V gives CDR1 DFQATT, CDR2 SNEGSKA (reference sequence). The CDR3 spans 12 residues. Trimming took 3 bases from V and 9 from J, leaving 15 bases between them. TCRdb called the 5' RACE reads again in MiXCR, with one record for every CDR3 protein. The table lists approximately 290,000 distinct CDR3 sequences, approximately 19% of them singletons, with more than 20% in the top ten. The table lists this clonotype with many counts. The gene calls are TRBV20-1 and TRBJ2-7; D is unclear. The sequenced sample consisted of PBMCs or a T cell subset sorted from them (not recorded which). The TCR sequence derives from a young man who had mild COVID-19 (a few samples of this study predate the infection). Cell type and time point are not known. The CDR3 DNA sequence: TGCAGTGCTAGTGGGGATCCTTTTGGGCAGTACTTC. Its translation: CSASGDPFGQYF.